One sample yielded the 27 T cell receptor beta chains listed below, sequenced in a study of T-cell reconstitution after alpha-beta-depleted transplantation in children. Molecular barcoding with unique molecular identifiers was used for the TCRbeta library. TCRdb analysed the PCR reads with MiXCR anew, one entry per CDR3 protein. Of just under 150,000 distinct CDR3 sequences in the sample, around 10% were seen once. The material sequenced was PBMCs, mostly from graft donor cells, taken 180 days after TCRalphabeta/CD19-depleted stem cell transplant. The receptors originated from a female patient aged 2-15 years who had a stem cell transplant for congenital amegakaryocytic thrombocytopenia, so the T cells may come from the graft donor.

This clonotype was detected only a few times. This chain links TRBV20-1 with TRBJ2-3, with 12 positions matching TRBD1. The CDR3 is 15 residues long. Unmatched junction bases numbered 2, after V lost 3 bases and J lost 1 base. Looked up from germline, CDR1 is DFQATT and CDR2 is SNEGSKA (reference sequence). The CDR3 sequence is CSASGDRGRTDTQYF. CDR3 bases: TGCAGTGCTAGTGGGGACAGGGGGCGCACAGATACGCAGTATTTT.

The chain combines TRBV20-1 with TRBJ2-7; D may match TRBD1 or TRBD2 (6 bases each). CDR1 and CDR2 from the germline V gene are DFQATT and SNEGSKA (reference sequence). This CDR3 region has 14 residues. V was cut by 1 base and J by 0 bases, with 10 bases left in between. The DNA of the CDR3 is TGCAGTGCTAGAGTGGGGGGCGCCTCCTACGAGCAGTACTTC. Amino acid sequence: CSARVGGASYEQYF.

This clonotype was recorded many times. V usage is TRBV7-8 and J usage is TRBJ2-5, with 7 bases lining up with TRBD2. The V gene's germline CDR1 is SGHVS and CDR2 FQNEAQ. The CDR3 runs to 13 residues. V gave up 5 bases and J gave up 4 bases; unmatched junction bases: 4. CDR3 coding DNA: TGTGCCAGCAGCAGGTTAGCGGGAGAGACCCAGTACTTC. Translation gives CASSRLAGETQYF. Looking up the rest from reference TRBV7-8 and TRBJ2-5 gives the full variable domain: GAGVSQSPRYKVAKRGQDVALRCDPISGHVSLFWYQQALGQGPEFLTYFQNEAQLDKSGLPSDRFFAERPEGSVSTLKIQRTQQEDSAVYLCASSRLAGETQYFGPGTRLLVL.

At least ten counts were recorded for this clonotype. This chain links TRBV28 with TRBJ2-7; TRBD2 might be the D (6 bases). This CDR3 spans 14 amino acids. Germline CDR1 reads MDHEN; CDR2 reads SYDVKM. V shed 4 bases and J shed 7 bases, with 17 bases lying between them. The CDR3 sequence: CASSSTRAPREQYF. The CDR3 bases are TGTGCCAGCAGTTCGACTAGGGCACCGCGGGAGCAGTACTTC.

This clonotype was detected many times. The chain couples TRBV29-1 to TRBJ2-3; TRBD2 might be the D (6 bases). Germline values: CDR1 SQVTM, CDR2 ANQGSEA. V was shortened by 6 bases and J by 8 bases, with 21 bases between the two germline ends. There are 14 residues in the CDR3. CDR3 DNA sequence: TGCAGCGTCGTTACAGGCGGGAAGTCAGTTACGCAGTATTTT. It encodes CSVVTGGKSVTQYF.

This clonotype was recorded at least ten times. This sequence joins TRBV5-6 and TRBJ2-5; the match to TRBD1 covers 7 bases. The CDR3 extends over 14 amino acids. With V trimmed by 4 bases and J by 4 bases, 7 bases remained unmatched. In germline, CDR1 is SGHDT, CDR2 YYEEEE. The chain's CDR3 is CASSPRTGGETQYF. As DNA, the CDR3 is TGTGCCAGCAGCCCCCGGACAGGAGGAGAGACCCAGTACTTC.

The chain uses TRBV20-1 and TRBJ2-2; 10 nucleotides line up with TRBD1. After removal of 3 bases from V and 3 bases from J, the junction contained 4 bases not matched to a gene. Germline CDR1 is DFQATT and CDR2 is SNEGSKA (reference sequence). The CDR3 totals 15 residues. The CDR3 protein is CSARDRGLYTGELFF. The CDR3 DNA sequence: TGCAGTGCTAGGGACAGGGGGTTGTACACCGGGGAGCTGTTTTTT.

This clonotype was seen at least ten times. This chain connects TRBV5-1 to TRBJ2-3; no firm D call. This CDR3 is built from 14 residues. V was trimmed by 0 bases and J by 4 bases, leaving 9 bases between them. CDR1 is SGHRS and CDR2 is YFSETQ in the germline V gene. CDR3 loop: CASSLGGYADTQYF. DNA of the CDR3: TGCGCCAGCAGCTTGGGAGGATACGCAGATACGCAGTATTTT.

This clonotype was found many times. The chain couples TRBV12-3 or TRBV12-4 to TRBJ2-1; no clear D gene. The CDR3 runs to 14 residues. Trimming removed 7 bases from V and 0 bases from J, with 10 bases in between. In DNA form, the CDR3 reads TGTGCCAGCACCGCACTGAGCTCCTACAATGAGCAGTTCTTC. It codes for CASTALSSYNEQFF.

This chain links TRBV27 with TRBJ2-1; no clear D. Between the trimmed V and J ends, which lost 0 bases and 6 bases, there was a span of 12 bases. The CDR3 runs to 15 residues. Looked up from germline, CDR1 is MNHEY and CDR2 is SMNVEV (reference sequence). CDR3 bases: TGTGCCAGCAGTTTATCCTGGCTGCTAGGCAATGAGCAGTTCTTC. Translated, it gives CASSLSWLLGNEQFF.

In its sample, this clonotype was seen many times. CDR3 amino acids: CASSPGTGSYNEQFF. For the CDR3, the DNA is TGTGCCAGCAGCCCCGGGACAGGATCCTACAATGAGCAGTTCTTC. This chain joins TRBV11-1 and TRBJ2-1; 8 positions match TRBD1. The CDR3 sequence is 15 residues long. V lost 5 bases, J lost 1 base, and 4 bases stayed unmatched. CDR1 and CDR2 from the germline V gene are SGHAT and FQDESV (reference sequence).

This clonotype has a count of ten or more. The J gene is TRBJ2-7, the V gene TRBV6-6, with D possibly TRBD1 on 6 matching bases. CDR1 is MNHNY, CDR2 SVGAGI, per germline (reference sequence). The CDR3 sequence is 13 residues long. V lost 2 bases, J lost 7 bases, and 12 bases lay in between. CDR3 sequence: CASSYPHREEQYF. The CDR3 DNA reads as TGTGCCAGCAGTTACCCTCACAGGGAGGAGCAGTACTTC.

This clonotype has only a few counts. This sequence joins TRBV4-2 and TRBJ1-5; D not certain. The CDR3 runs 15 residues. V shed 0 bases and J shed 1 base, with 7 bases lying between them. Germline CDR1 is LGHNA and CDR2 is YNFKEQ. DNA of the CDR3: TGTGCCAGCAGCCAAGACGGAGGAAGCAATCAGCCCCAGCATTTT. Translation: CASSQDGGSNQPQHF.

This clonotype was counted a few times. This chain joins TRBV7-2 and TRBJ1-2; 9 bases fit TRBD1. This CDR3 is built from 14 residues. Germline CDR1 is SGHTA and CDR2 is FQGNSA. J lost 4 bases, V lost 8 bases, and 8 bases had no gene match. The chain's CDR3 is CASERGTGSYGYTF. CDR3 coding DNA: TGTGCCAGCGAAAGAGGGACAGGGTCCTATGGCTACACCTTC.

This clonotype was counted many times. The CDR3 DNA follows: TGTGCCAGCAGCTTAGAAGATATTGAGCAGTTCTTC. Translating gives CASSLEDIEQFF. The gene calls are TRBV7-2 and TRBJ2-1, with no clear D. Looked up from germline, CDR1 is SGHTA and CDR2 is FQGNSA. V lost 1 base to trimming and J lost 9 bases, with 7 bases between them. There are 12 residues in the CDR3.

This clonotype occurred many times. The chain has TRBV12-3 or TRBV12-4 and TRBJ1-5; D possibly corresponds to TRBD1 (5 bases). The CDR3 has 13 residues. V was trimmed by 2 bases and J by 7 bases, leaving 9 bases between them. The CDR3 bases are TGTGCCAGCAGTTTAAAGGGACTCCAGCCCCAGCATTTT. This translates into CASSLKGLQPQHF.

This clonotype was seen repeatedly, ten times or more. The rearrangement uses TRBV28 and TRBJ2-2; 15 bases line up with TRBD2. This CDR3 is built from 16 residues. Germline V gene lookup returns CDR1 MDHEN and CDR2 SYDVKM. Trimming cost V 8 bases and J 3 bases; bases outside gene matches: 4. In DNA form, the CDR3 reads TGTGCCAGCGGACTAGCGGGAGGGTATGACACCGGGGAGCTGTTTTTT. Translating it yields CASGLAGGYDTGELFF.

This clonotype was picked up many times. The V call is TRBV20-1, the J call TRBJ2-3; tentatively, D is TRBD2 (6 bases). Trimming removed 6 bases at V and 4 bases at J, with 14 bases between. From germline, CDR1 is DFQATT and CDR2 SNEGSKA (reference sequence). The CDR3 is made up of 13 amino acids. The CDR3 region is CSANTPSADTQYF. In DNA, the CDR3 is TGCAGTGCCAACACGCCTAGCGCAGATACGCAGTATTTT.

At least ten counts were recorded for this clonotype. The chain carries TRBV5-1 and TRBJ2-5; the D is unclear. Looked up from germline, CDR1 is SGHRS and CDR2 is YFSETQ. CDR3 length: 15 residues. The V and J ends lost 7 bases and 0 bases respectively, with 16 bases between them. The CDR3 here is CASDILRSDQETQYF. Written as DNA, the CDR3 is TGCGCCAGCGATATACTTCGGAGTGACCAAGAGACCCAGTACTTC. Looking up the rest from reference TRBV5-1 and TRBJ2-5 gives the full variable domain: KAGVTQTPRYLIKTRGQQVTLSCSPISGHRSVSWYQQTPGQGLQFLFEYFSETQRNKGNFPGRFSGRQFSNSRSEMNVSTLELGDSALYLCASDILRSDQETQYFGPGTRLLVL.

This clonotype has at least ten counts. The chain uses TRBV5-1 and TRBJ2-1, with TRBD2 identical over 10 bases. The length of the CDR3 is 17 residues. Trimming took 0 bases from V and 8 from J; bases not matched to a gene: 11. CDR1 is SGHRS and CDR2 is YFSETQ in the germline V gene. In nucleotides, the CDR3 is TGCGCCAGCAGCTTGGATCAAGCGGGAGGGCGCGGAGATGAGCAGTTCTTC. As protein: CASSLDQAGGRGDEQFF. Full variable domain (remainder filled in from reference TRBV5-1 and TRBJ2-1): KAGVTQTPRYLIKTRGQQVTLSCSPISGHRSVSWYQQTPGQGLQFLFEYFSETQRNKGNFPGRFSGRQFSNSRSEMNVSTLELGDSALYLCASSLDQAGGRGDEQFFGPGTRLTVL.

This clonotype was detected many times. The chain links TRBV5-1 to TRBJ1-1, with unresolved D. Germline V gene lookup returns CDR1 SGHRS and CDR2 YFSETQ. This CDR3 is built from 12 residues. The V gene lost 8 bases and the J gene lost 1 base, with 9 bases spanning the gap. The CDR3 nucleotides are TGCGCCAGTCGGGCAGGGAACACTGAAGCTTTCTTT. Residues: CASRAGNTEAFF.

Many counts were recorded for this clonotype. The chain recombines TRBV5-1 with TRBJ2-5; perhaps TRBD1 as D (6 bases). The CDR3 length is 15 residues. Between the trimmed V and J ends, which lost 4 bases and 4 bases, there was a span of 17 bases. CDR1 and CDR2 from the germline V gene are SGHRS and YFSETQ. The CDR3 DNA sequence: TGCGCCAGCAGCCAGGGCCAGGTGGGGGCAGAGACCCAGTACTTC. This translates into CASSQGQVGAETQYF.

This clonotype has a count of ten or more. The chain is built from TRBV7-2 and TRBJ2-3; weak D call: TRBD2 (5 bases). This CDR3 contains 14 residues. The V end was cut by 2 bases, the J end by 1 base, with 7 bases between. CDR1 is SGHTA, CDR2 FQGNSA, per germline. This CDR3 reads CASSLWRGTDTQYF. The CDR3, as DNA: TGTGCCAGCAGCTTATGGCGGGGCACAGATACGCAGTATTTT.

This clonotype has at least ten counts. The V gene is TRBV7-8, the J gene TRBJ2-1, with D possibly being TRBD2 (6 bases). The germline V gene encodes CDR1 SGHVS and CDR2 FQNEAQ. This CDR3 has 13 residues. The ends were cut back, 1 base at V and 9 bases at J, with 10 bases in the middle. CDR3 nucleotide sequence: TGTGCCAGCAGCTTAGTGATGGGGGGTGAGCAGTTCTTC. Protein: CASSLVMGGEQFF.

The V gene is TRBV15, the J gene TRBJ2-7; 9 bases are shared with TRBD1. Per germline, CDR1 LNHNV and CDR2 YYDKDF (reference sequence). With V trimmed by 1 base and J by 4 bases, 5 bases remained unmatched. The CDR3 has 15 amino acids. CDR3 region: CATSRGGQGTYEQYF. The CDR3 nucleotides are TGTGCCACCAGCAGAGGGGGACAGGGAACATACGAGCAGTACTTC.

The rearrangement joins TRBV20-1 to TRBJ2-3, with TRBD1 matching over 10 bases. Germline CDR1 reads DFQATT; CDR2 reads SNEGSKA (reference sequence). Germline trimming cut 6 bases from V and 7 bases from J; bases unmatched to any gene: 10. This CDR3 spans 14 amino acids. CDR3 protein: CSAGTGVRFYTQYF. The CDR3 coding sequence is TGCAGTGCAGGGACAGGGGTCAGGTTTTATACGCAGTATTTT.

This clonotype was detected many times. The V call is TRBV27, the J call TRBJ2-1; perhaps TRBD1 as D (6 bases). This CDR3 is built from 16 residues. V dropped 7 bases and J dropped 2 bases, with 18 bases sitting between them. From germline, CDR1 is MNHEY and CDR2 SMNVEV (reference sequence). CDR3 loop: CASKLSDRPPYNEQFF. The CDR3 bases are TGTGCCAGCAAACTTTCGGACAGACCACCCTACAATGAGCAGTTCTTC.